One sample yielded the 15 T cell receptor beta chains listed below, sequenced in a study of CD8 T cells in Susac syndrome (dated by TCRdb to between 2019 and 2020). Library generation was performed with the immunoSEQ multiplex PCR assay. RNA was extracted with the RNeasy kit and 0.5 to 1 ug was reverse transcribed using random hexamers. TCRdb's own reprocessing of the public reads used fastp at Q25 and MiXCR and kept productive beta chains. Merged by CDR3 protein, the rows form single entries marked with the most common genes and DNA. The table for this sample lists 150,000 to 190,000 distinct CDR3 sequences; 95% to 96% of them were counted only once. 0.14% to 0.15% of the sample is in the top ten clones. Sequencing used CD8+ T cells from PBMCs. All receptors come from a human donor with multiple sclerosis.

This clonotype was counted once. The chain uses TRBV6-5 and TRBJ2-3, with D perhaps matching TRBD1 or TRBD2 (6 bases each). The CDR3 extends over 15 amino acids. Germline lookup yields CDR1 MNHEY and CDR2 SVGAGI. Trimming shortened V by 2 bases and J by 4 bases, and 13 bases separated the two germline ends. The CDR3 region is CASSYDGGLADTQYF. In nucleotides, the CDR3 is TGTGCCAGCAGTTACGACGGGGGCCTCGCAGATACGCAGTATTTT.

The gene calls are TRBV5-6 and TRBJ2-7; D might be TRBD1 (6 bases). With 7 bases removed from V and 1 base from J, the gap between germline ends came to 12 bases. The germline CDR1 and CDR2 sequences are SGHDT and YYEEEE. CDR3 length: 13 amino acids. CDR3 nucleotide sequence: TGTGCCAGCCAACAGGGAGCGTCCTACGAGCAGTACGTC. Translating gives CASQQGASYEQYV.

The chain combines TRBV27 with TRBJ2-6; D gene ambiguous. The V end lost 6 bases, the J end lost 4 bases, and 4 bases lay between the germline ends. The CDR3 runs to 12 residues. Germline V gene data show CDR1 as MNHEY and CDR2 as SMNVEV (reference sequence). The CDR3 nucleotides are TGTGCCAGCAGAAAAGGGGCCAACGTCCTGACTTTC. Its protein is CASRKGANVLTF. Filled out from reference TRBV27 and TRBJ2-6, the complete variable domain reads EAQVTQNPRYLITVTGKKLTVTCSQNMNHEYMSWYRQDPGLGLRQIYYSMNVEVTDKGDVPEGYKVSRKEKRNFPLILESPSPNQTSLYFCASRKGANVLTFGAGSRLTVL.

This chain uses TRBV14 with TRBJ2-7; D remains ambiguous. The V gene's germline CDR1 is SGHDN and CDR2 FVKESK. This CDR3 contains 14 residues. The V end lost 4 bases, the J end lost 2 bases, and 12 bases lay between the germline ends. For the CDR3, the DNA is TGTGCCAGCAGCCTTAACTCAGCTCCCTACGAGCAGTACGTC. As protein: CASSLNSAPYEQYV.

This chain links TRBV20-1 with TRBJ1-6; no clear D. This CDR3 is 12 amino acids long. Per the germline V gene, CDR1 is DFQATT and CDR2 is SNEGSKA (reference sequence). Trimming left V 6 bases short and J 10 bases short, with 13 bases between. In DNA form, the CDR3 reads TGCAGTGCGGTATCAAACTACTCACCCCTCCACTTT. This encodes CSAVSNYSPLHF.

This rearrangement joins TRBV7-6 to TRBJ2-1, with 9 bases aligning to TRBD1. Germline CDR1 SGHVS, CDR2 FNYEAQ. With V trimmed by 6 bases and J by 6 bases, 9 bases remained unmatched. The length of the CDR3 is 15 residues. In DNA, the CDR3 is TGTGCCAGCAGAAACGCAGGACAGGGGTTCAATGAGCAGTTCTTC. Translating gives CASRNAGQGFNEQFF.

The chain recombines TRBV7-8 with TRBJ2-7; D gene unclear. Germline V gene sequence: CDR1 SGHVS, CDR2 FQNEAQ. The CDR3 has 11 residues. Trimming removed 5 bases at V and 2 bases at J, with 4 bases between. The DNA for the CDR3 is TGTGCCAGCAGCGCCACCTACGAGCAGTACTTC. It yields the protein CASSATYEQYF.

The J gene is TRBJ1-1, the V gene TRBV3-1; D is perhaps TRBD1 (6 bases). Germline loops: CDR1 LGHDT, CDR2 YNNKEL (reference sequence). CDR3 size: 14 residues. Trimming stripped 4 bases from V and 0 bases from J, with 9 bases between. The CDR3 nucleotides are TGTGCCAGCAGCCCGGACAGCGTGAACACTGAAGCTTTCTTT. It yields the protein CASSPDSVNTEAFF.

In this sample, this clonotype turned up a few times. The V and J genes are TRBV27 and TRBJ2-3, with 9 bases lining up with TRBD1. The CDR3 runs to 14 residues. Germline lookup yields CDR1 MNHEY and CDR2 SMNVEV (reference sequence). Germline trimming cut 4 bases from V and 4 bases from J; bases unmatched to any gene: 3. The CDR3 region is CASSYGQGSDTQYF. The CDR3 coding sequence is TGTGCCAGCAGTTATGGACAGGGGTCAGATACGCAGTATTTT.

The rearrangement uses TRBV3-1 and TRBJ1-1; 8 bases map to TRBD1. Germline CDR1 LGHDT, CDR2 YNNKEL (reference sequence). The V segment lost 0 bases and the J segment 7 bases; nucleotides outside the gene matches: 7. This CDR3 has 15 amino acids. The chain's CDR3 is CASSQEPTGAGEAFF. CDR3 DNA: TGTGCCAGCAGCCAAGAACCGACAGGGGCGGGTGAAGCTTTCTTT.

CDR3 region: CASSQADGAYEQYF. The CDR3 DNA reads TGCGCCAGCAGCCAAGCCGATGGCGCCTACGAGCAGTACTTC. The chain is built from TRBV4-1 and TRBJ2-7; no definite D call. V lost 1 base, J lost 2 bases, and 9 bases lay in between. Germline V gives CDR1 MGHRA, CDR2 YSYEKL. The CDR3 length is 14 residues.

V gene TRBV4-1 combines with J gene TRBJ2-5; TRBD2 aligns across 14 bases. Per the germline V gene, CDR1 is MGHRA and CDR2 is YSYEKL. With V trimmed by 0 bases and J by 1 base, 7 bases remained unmatched. The CDR3 spans 19 residues. The CDR3 is CASSQDGRTSGGFQETQYF. CDR3 nucleotide sequence: TGCGCCAGCAGCCAAGATGGGAGGACTAGCGGGGGGTTCCAAGAGACCCAGTACTTC.

This clonotype was seen a single time. The gene calls are TRBV27 and TRBJ2-5, with a weak D call TRBD1 (5 bases). Per the germline V gene, CDR1 is MNHEY and CDR2 is SMNVEV (reference sequence). The germline V and J ends were trimmed by 8 bases and 3 bases, with 10 bases remaining between them. The CDR3 length is 12 residues. The CDR3 DNA follows: TGTGCCAGCGGGGCAGGAGAAGAGACCCAGTACTTC. Its protein is CASGAGEETQYF.

The J gene is TRBJ2-7, the V gene TRBV27; perhaps TRBD1 as D (6 bases). From germline, CDR1 is MNHEY and CDR2 SMNVEV (reference sequence). This CDR3 has 16 residues. V was cut by 4 bases and J by 4 bases, with 20 bases left in between. The CDR3 DNA reads TGTGCCAGCAGTTCCACCATAGACAGGCCCGGATACGAGCAGTACTTC. As protein: CASSSTIDRPGYEQYF.

V and J are TRBV2 and TRBJ2-7; D gene uncertain. The germline V gene has CDR1 SNHLY and CDR2 FYNNEI. Trimming stripped 4 bases from V and 3 bases from J, with 13 bases between. The CDR3 covers 14 residues. CDR3 residues: CASSVGQSDYEQYV. As DNA, the CDR3 is TGTGCCAGCAGTGTCGGCCAGAGTGACTACGAGCAGTACGTC.